These 10 T cell receptor beta chains share one sample of origin, sequenced in a study of T cells in Graves' hyperthyroidism and ophthalmopathy. RNA transcripts provided the source from which TCR beta CDR3 regions were amplified. During a first-round RT-PCR of the TCR CDR3, the HTBI primer set was used. TCRdb redid the calling of the multiplex PCR reads with MiXCR, one entry per CDR3 protein. The sample holds 400,000 or so distinct CDR3 sequences, over 12% seen once. Sequencing was carried out using blood. The receptor source for this set is a man aged 50-59 years with Graves' ophthalmopathy.

In this sample, this clonotype turned up many times. This chain links TRBV5-1 with TRBJ2-1, with a weak D call TRBD2 (6 bases). Trimming pared 4 bases from V and 0 bases from J, leaving 14 bases between. Germline V gives CDR1 SGHRS, CDR2 YFSETQ. The CDR3 is made up of 16 amino acids. The CDR3 nucleotides are TGCGCCAGCAGCATGACTAGTGGAATCTCCTACAATGAGCAGTTCTTC. Translation: CASSMTSGISYNEQFF.

This clonotype has ten or more counts. The rearrangement uses TRBV7-8 and TRBJ1-1; D gene uncertain. Germline V gene lookup returns CDR1 SGHVS and CDR2 FQNEAQ. CDR3 length: 16 amino acids. The germline V and J ends were trimmed by 1 base and 4 bases, with 16 bases remaining between them. The CDR3 sequence is CASSLDLKPIGTEAFF. CDR3 sequence (DNA): TGTGCCAGCAGCTTAGATCTGAAGCCCATCGGCACTGAAGCTTTCTTT. Full variable domain (rest looked up from reference TRBV7-8 and TRBJ1-1): GAGVSQSPRYKVAKRGQDVALRCDPISGHVSLFWYQQALGQGPEFLTYFQNEAQLDKSGLPSDRFFAERPEGSVSTLKIQRTQQEDSAVYLCASSLDLKPIGTEAFFGQGTRLTVV.

This clonotype was picked up many times. The J gene is TRBJ2-1, the V gene TRBV18; D remains unclear. V was cut by 1 base and J by 5 bases, with 9 bases left in between. The CDR3 length is 14 residues. Germline values: CDR1 KGHSH, CDR2 LQKENI. CDR3 protein: CASSPQSGNNEQFF. The CDR3 coding sequence is TGTGCCAGCTCACCACAGTCCGGAAACAATGAGCAGTTCTTC.

On this clonotype: This may arise from a read error, as a much more abundant clone is one base away. The chain combines TRBV6-1 with TRBJ2-7; the match to TRBD1 covers 8 bases. Germline CDR1 MNHNS, CDR2 SASEGT. CDR3 length: 13 residues. CDR3 sequence reads: CAGRPGQAYEQYF. The CDR3 coding sequence is TGTGCCGGCAGACCGGGACAGGCCTACGAGCAGTACTTC.

In this sample, this clonotype turned up a few times. This chain uses TRBV12-5 with TRBJ2-1; 8 bases are shared with TRBD2. V lost 5 bases and J lost 13; bases outside the gene matches: 10. This CDR3 has 13 residues. The germline CDR1 and CDR2 sequences are LGHNT and FRNRAP. The DNA for the CDR3 is TGTGCTAGTGGTCCCCTTAGCGGGACCCCTCAGTTCTTC. Amino acid sequence: CASGPLSGTPQFF.

This clonotype showed up many times. The genes are TRBV12-3 or TRBV12-4 and TRBJ1-5, with D possibly matching TRBD1 (5 bases). V lost 5 bases and J lost 6, with 11 bases in between. This CDR3 is 13 amino acids long. CDR3 in DNA: TGTGCCAGCAGTCCAGGGTGGCGTCAGCCCCAGCATTTT. It specifies CASSPGWRQPQHF.

Only a few counts were recorded for this clonotype. The chain joins TRBV15 to TRBJ1-2, with TRBD1 matching over 10 bases. The CDR3 runs to 14 residues. From germline, CDR1 is LNHNV and CDR2 YYDKDF (reference sequence). The ends lost 0 bases at V and 7 bases at J; junction bases unmatched: 2. This CDR3 reads CATSRDGQGGGYTF. CDR3 coding DNA: TGTGCCACCAGCAGAGACGGACAGGGGGGTGGCTACACCTTC. Full variable domain (remainder filled in from reference TRBV15 and TRBJ1-2): DAMVIQNPRYQVTQFGKPVTLSCSQTLNHNVMYWYQQKSSQAPKLLFHYYDKDFNNEADTPDNFQSRRPNTSFCFLDIRSPGLGDTAMYLCATSRDGQGGGYTFGSGTRLTVV.

This clonotype showed up many times. This chain joins TRBV29-1 and TRBJ1-1; D might be TRBD1 (5 bases). Germline CDR1 reads SQVTM; CDR2 reads ANQGSEA. V gave up 5 bases and J gave up 3 bases, with 7 bases separating them. The CDR3 is 11 residues long. For the CDR3, the DNA is TGCAGCGTTCGGACACACACTGAAGCTTTCTTT. This translates into CSVRTHTEAFF.

This clonotype was found a few times. The gene calls are TRBV27 and TRBJ1-1; a possible D gene is TRBD1 (5 bases). V lost 7 bases and J lost 5, with 14 bases in between. CDR1 and CDR2 (germline): MNHEY, SMNVEV (reference sequence). The CDR3 has 13 amino acids. Here the CDR3 reads CASIPRGGTEAFF. For the CDR3, the DNA is TGTGCCAGCATTCCCCGCGGGGGGACTGAAGCTTTCTTT.

The chain combines TRBV7-9 with TRBJ2-5, with D uncertain. V lost 5 bases to trimming and J lost 1 base, with 8 bases between them. The CDR3 is made up of 13 amino acids. Germline CDR1 is SEHNR and CDR2 is FQNEAQ (reference sequence). The CDR3 coding sequence is TGTGCCAGCAGCCAGTCCGGCCAAGAGACCCAGTACTTC. The encoded protein is CASSQSGQETQYF.